This TCR beta chain comes out of a study of T cell responses to AZD1222 COVID-19 vaccine. The wider study: Pooling was applied to second doses at about 4 or about 12 weeks. Overall study results and limits: It should be noted that donors were predominantly white British and more often female, and clonal diversity was possibly underestimated. In the spike-specific TCR repertoire, nearly half reportedly target unmutated variant regions.

Germline V CDR1 and CDR2: SGHTA, FQGNSA. This CDR3 contains 15 residues. Trimming left V 1 base short and J 3 bases short, with 12 bases between. As regards this clone: The antigen is undetermined.

Sequencing was performed with immunoSEQ multiplex PCR; in TCRdb, only in-frame clones are kept and a portion is missing. The repertoire includes more than 100,000 clones, 90% to 95% of them detected once, and about 1.5% sits in the top ten. This receptor was taken from an adult in good health. The chain couples TRBV7-2 to TRBJ2-5; TRBD2 is a possible D gene (6 bases). The specimen was peripheral blood, collected on day 0 of AZD1222 vaccination. The CDR3 is CASSLGGSSEETQYF. CDR3 coding DNA: TGTGCCAGCAGCTTAGGGGGGTCTAGCGAAGAGACCCAGTACTTC.